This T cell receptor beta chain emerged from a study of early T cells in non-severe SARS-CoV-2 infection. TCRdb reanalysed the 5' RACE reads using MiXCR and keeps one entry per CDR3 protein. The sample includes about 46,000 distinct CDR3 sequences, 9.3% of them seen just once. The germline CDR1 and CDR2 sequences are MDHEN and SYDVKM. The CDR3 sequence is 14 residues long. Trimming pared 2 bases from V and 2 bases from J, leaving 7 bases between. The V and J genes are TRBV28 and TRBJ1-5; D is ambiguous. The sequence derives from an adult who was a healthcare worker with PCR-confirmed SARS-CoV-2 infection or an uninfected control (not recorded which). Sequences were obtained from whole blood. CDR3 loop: CASSLGWGNQPQHF. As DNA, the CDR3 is TGTGCCAGCAGTTTAGGTTGGGGCAATCAGCCCCAGCATTTT. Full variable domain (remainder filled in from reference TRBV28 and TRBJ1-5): DVKVTQSSRYLVKRTGEKVFLECVQDMDHENMFWYRQDPGLGLRLIYFSYDVKMKEKGDIPEGYSVSREKKERFSLILESASTNQTSMYLCASSLGWGNQPQHFGDGTRLSIL.